A selection of T cell receptor beta chains follows, all from one sample in a study of tumor-infiltrating lymphocytes in primary liver carcinoma. TCRdb independently ran MiXCR on the multiplex PCR reads; one entry per CDR3 protein. The sample has 150,000 to 200,000 distinct CDR3 sequences; around four fifths are singletons. The source material was tumor tissue from primary liver carcinoma. These receptor sequences come from a man aged 35-49 years with primary liver carcinoma and hepatitis B virus infection. CDR3s include the opening cysteine and the closing phenylalanine or tryptophan. The D gene is left open where the match is weak. The size field is filled for only some rows; it gives once, few, many or a size class.

.	TRBV29-1	TRBJ1-1	.	CSVGRDWGMNTDAFF	TGCAGTGTTGGTAGGGACTGGGGGATGAACACCGATGCTTTCTTT
TRBD1	TRBV5-4	TRBJ2-3	once	CASSPDRGGNQPQYF	TGTGCCAGCAGTCCGGACAGGGGTGGCAATCAGCCCCAGTATTTT
.	TRBV29-1	TRBJ2-7	medium-sized	CSVRAPANPEQYF	TGCAGCGTCCGTGCGCCAGCTAATCCCGAGCAGTACTTC
.	TRBV29-1	TRBJ2-7	.	CSVVQGRTYEQYF	TGCAGCGTTGTTCAGGGTAGGACCTACGAGCAGTACTTC
.	TRBV12-3/TRBV12-4	TRBJ1-1	.	CANTPGRHNTEAFF	TGTGCCAACACTCCCGGGAGGCATAACACTGAAGCTTTCTTT
TRBD2	TRBV18	TRBJ2-2	few	CASSPLPSGGNTGELFF	TGTGCCAGCTCACCACTCCCTAGCGGGGGGAACACCGGGGAGCTGTTTTTT
TRBD1	TRBV6-6	TRBJ2-5	.	CASSYASRGQEIQYF	TGTGCCAGCAGTTACGCGTCTAGGGGGCAAGAGATCCAGTACTTC
.	TRBV11-3	TRBJ2-7	.	CPSSLGVSHNEQYF	TGTCCCAGCAGCTTAGGCGTCTCGCACAATGAGCAGTACTTC
TRBD2	TRBV11-2	TRBJ2-7	once	CVRSLRNSGVSYEQYF	TGTGTCAGGAGCTTGCGGAATAGCGGGGTCTCCTACGAGCAGTACTTC
.	TRBV5-1	TRBJ2-7	many	CASSLQGTYEQYF	TGCGCCAGCAGCTTGCAGGGGACTTACGAGCAGTACTTC
.	TRBV29-1	TRBJ1-4	.	CSVRRGPSEKLFF	TGCAGCGTTCGACGGGGGCCGAGTGAAAAACTGTTTTTT
.	TRBV5-5	TRBJ2-5	.	CASSSNTTGETQYF	TGTGCCAGCAGCTCAAATACTACGGGAGAGACCCAGTACTTC
.	TRBV29-1	TRBJ1-1	.	CSVGLGLMNTEAFF	TGCAGCGTTGGTCTTGGCCTCATGAACACTGAAGCTTTCTTT
.	TRBV12-3/TRBV12-4	TRBJ2-7	.	CVSSLSGFPYEQYF	TGTGTCAGCAGTTTAAGCGGATTCCCCTACGAGCAGTACTTC
TRBD2	TRBV29-1	TRBJ2-7	.	CSIGTSGRSGEQYF	TGTAGCATCGGGACTAGCGGGAGGTCTGGGGAGCAGTACTTC
.	TRBV29-1	TRBJ2-2	.	CSVMGNNGELFF	TGTAGCGTTATGGGTAACAACGGGGAGCTGTTTTTT
.	TRBV7-9	TRBJ1-4	.	CVSSWASGRSCGKLFF	TGTGTCAGCAGCTGGGCTTCAGGCAGGTCCTGTGGAAAACTGTTTTTT
.	TRBV4-2	TRBJ2-2	.	CASSHTGELFF	TGTGCCAGCAGCCACACCGGGGAGCTGTTCTTT
.	TRBV29-1	TRBJ2-7	.	CSVEDPEGNSYQQYF	TGCAGCGTTGAAGATCCAGAAGGGAACTCCTACCAGCAGTACTTC
.	TRBV28	TRBJ2-2	.	CASEKGGAGDLIF	TGTGCCAGCGAGAAGGGGGGAGCCGGGGACCTGATTTTT
.	TRBV11-2	TRBJ2-7	.	CASSLIGESYEQHF	TGTGCTAGCAGCTTAATAGGGGAATCCTACGAGCAGCACTTC
.	TRBV14	TRBJ2-7	.	CASSLTGMYEQYF	TGTGCCAGCAGCCTAACCGGGATGTACGAGCAGTACTTC
.	TRBV29-1	TRBJ2-7	few	CSVNFGTYEQYF	TGCAGCGTAAACTTTGGTACTTACGAGCAGTACTTC
.	TRBV30	TRBJ2-4	.	CAWERSSGAKNIQHF	TGTGCCTGGGAGAGGTCTTCGGGAGCCAAAAACATTCAGCACTTC
.	TRBV6-6	TRBJ1-1	.	CAGSRWGTTEAFF	TGTGCCGGCAGCAGATGGGGGACTACTGAAGCTTTCTTT
.	TRBV11-2	TRBJ2-5	.	CASSHVGLVPEIQYF	TGTGCCAGCAGCCACGTCGGGCTAGTTCCAGAGATCCAATACTTC
.	TRBV15	TRBJ2-3	.	CATSLRGAPTDTQYF	TGTGCCACCAGCCTTCGGGGGGCTCCAACAGATACGCAGTATTTT
.	TRBV30	TRBJ2-7	.	CAWGGGRAYEQCF	TGTGCCTGGGGTGGAGGCAGGGCCTACGAGCAGTGCTTC
.	TRBV29-1	TRBJ2-3	.	CIVGASRRPDTQYF	TGCATCGTGGGGGCCAGCAGGAGGCCAGATACACAGTATTTT
.	TRBV4-3	TRBJ2-7	.	CVSRQDLPYEQYF	TGCGTCAGCAGGCAAGATCTGCCCTACGAACAGTACTTC
.	TRBV29-1	TRBJ1-1	.	CSIELGLMNTETFF	TGTAGCATTGAACTTGGCCTCATGAACACTGAAACTTTCTTC
.	TRBV29-1	TRBJ1-1	.	CSVAGGWGMSTEVFF	TGCAGCGTTGCCGGGGGCTGGGGCATGAGCACTGAAGTTTTCTTT
.	TRBV29-1	TRBJ2-1	.	CSGLQGLDEEFF	TGCAGTGGACTACAGGGTCTCGATGAGGAGTTCTTC
TRBD1	TRBV5-1	TRBJ1-1	many	CASSLSSGGANTEAFF	TGCGCCAGCAGCTTGTCGTCAGGGGGGGCGAACACTGAAGCTTTCTTT
.	TRBV11-1	TRBJ2-1	.	CASSPCGPNEHFF	TGTGCCAGCAGTCCTTGTGGTCCAAATGAGCACTTCTTC
TRBD2	TRBV14	TRBJ2-1	.	CATSAVAGRVKNEQFF	TGTGCCACCAGTGCCGTAGCGGGACGGGTAAAAAATGAGCAGTTCTTC
TRBD1	TRBV6-6	TRBJ2-2	medium-sized	CASSSLTGVSGELFF	TGTGCCAGCAGTTCCCTGACAGGGGTTTCCGGGGAGCTGTTTTTT
.	TRBV12-3/TRBV12-4	TRBJ1-2	.	CASSSSVYRYTF	TGTGCCAGCAGTTCCTCAGTCTATCGGTACACCTTC
TRBD2	TRBV11-1	TRBJ2-1	.	CASSAGGPNELFF	TGTGCTAGCAGCGCGGGAGGGCCGAATGAGTTGTTCTTC
.	TRBV28	TRBJ1-2	many	CASSLNYGYTF	TGTGCCAGCAGTCTGAACTATGGCTACACCTTC
.	TRBV11-3	TRBJ2-4	.	CASTLVASPGKNIQYF	TGTGCCAGCACCTTAGTTGCCTCTCCGGGCAAAAACATTCAGTACTTC
.	TRBV6-2/TRBV6-3	TRBJ1-1	many	CASSYRETEAFF	TGTGCCAGCAGTTACAGGGAAACTGAAGCTTTCTTT
.	TRBV5-1	TRBJ2-3	.	CPCSLASASTDTQYF	TGTCCCTGCAGCTTGGCCAGCGCCAGCACAGATACGCAGTATTTT
TRBD1	TRBV28	TRBJ2-3	.	CANRLQGVDTQYF	TGTGCCAACAGGTTACAGGGGGTAGATACGCAGTATTTT
TRBD2	TRBV5-8	TRBJ2-1	.	CASRITGTSGSPAYNEQFF	TGTGCCAGCAGGATCACGGGAACTAGCGGGAGCCCAGCGTACAATGAGCAGTTCTTC